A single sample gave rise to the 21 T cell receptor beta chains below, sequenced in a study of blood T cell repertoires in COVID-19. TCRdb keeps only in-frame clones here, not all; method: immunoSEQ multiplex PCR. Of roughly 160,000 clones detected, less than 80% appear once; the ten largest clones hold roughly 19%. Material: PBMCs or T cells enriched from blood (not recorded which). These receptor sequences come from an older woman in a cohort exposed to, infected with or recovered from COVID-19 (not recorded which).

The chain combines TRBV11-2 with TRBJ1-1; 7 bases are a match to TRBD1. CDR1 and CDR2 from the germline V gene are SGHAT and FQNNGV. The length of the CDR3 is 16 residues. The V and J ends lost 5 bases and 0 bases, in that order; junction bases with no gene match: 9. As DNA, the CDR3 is TGTGCCAGCAGCCCTGGGACAGCCGCCATGAACACTGAAGCTTTCTTT. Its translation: CASSPGTAAMNTEAFF.

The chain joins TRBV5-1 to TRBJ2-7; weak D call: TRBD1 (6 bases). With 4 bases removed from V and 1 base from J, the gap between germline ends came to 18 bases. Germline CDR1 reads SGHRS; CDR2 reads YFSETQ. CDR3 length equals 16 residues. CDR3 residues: CASSPLVAGDSYEQYF. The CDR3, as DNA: TGCGCCAGCAGCCCTCTCGTGGCAGGGGATTCCTACGAGCAGTACTTC.

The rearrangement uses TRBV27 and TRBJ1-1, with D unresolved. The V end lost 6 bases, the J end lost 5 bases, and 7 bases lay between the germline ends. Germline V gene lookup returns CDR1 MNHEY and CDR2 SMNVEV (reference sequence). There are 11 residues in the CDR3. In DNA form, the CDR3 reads TGTGCCAGCAGAGGACTAACTGAAGCTTTCTTT. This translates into CASRGLTEAFF.

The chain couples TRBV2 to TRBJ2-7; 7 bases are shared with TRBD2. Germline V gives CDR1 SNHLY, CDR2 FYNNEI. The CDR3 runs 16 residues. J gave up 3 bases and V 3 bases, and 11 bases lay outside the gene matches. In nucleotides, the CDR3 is TGTGCCAGCAGTGAGTTGACTAGCCTGGGAGACTACGAGCAGTACTTC. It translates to CASSELTSLGDYEQYF.

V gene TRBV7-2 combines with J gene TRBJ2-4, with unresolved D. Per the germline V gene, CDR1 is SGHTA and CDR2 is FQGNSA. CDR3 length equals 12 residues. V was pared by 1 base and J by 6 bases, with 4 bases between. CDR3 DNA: TGTGCCAGCAGCTTAGATAGAAACATTCAGTACTTC. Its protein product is CASSLDRNIQYF.

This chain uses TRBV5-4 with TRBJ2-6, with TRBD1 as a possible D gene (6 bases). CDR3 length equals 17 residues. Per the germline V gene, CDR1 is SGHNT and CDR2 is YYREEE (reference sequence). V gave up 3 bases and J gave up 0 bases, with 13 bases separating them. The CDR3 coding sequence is TGTGCCAGCAGCTCCCGGGACATGAGCTCTGGGGCCAACGTCCTGACTTTC. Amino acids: CASSSRDMSSGANVLTF.

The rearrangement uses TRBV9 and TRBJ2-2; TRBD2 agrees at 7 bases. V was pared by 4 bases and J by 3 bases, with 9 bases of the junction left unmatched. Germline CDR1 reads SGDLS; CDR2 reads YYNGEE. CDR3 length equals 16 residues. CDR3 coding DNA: TGTGCCAGCAGCACCTCGAGCGGGGTCCACACCGGGGAGCTGTTTTTT. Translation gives CASSTSSGVHTGELFF.

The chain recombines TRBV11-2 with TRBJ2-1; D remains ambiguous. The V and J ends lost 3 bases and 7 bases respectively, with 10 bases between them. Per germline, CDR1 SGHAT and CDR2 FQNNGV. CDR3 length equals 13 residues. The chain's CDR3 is CASSFPVPNEQFF. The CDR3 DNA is TGTGCCAGCAGCTTCCCGGTGCCAAATGAGCAGTTCTTC.

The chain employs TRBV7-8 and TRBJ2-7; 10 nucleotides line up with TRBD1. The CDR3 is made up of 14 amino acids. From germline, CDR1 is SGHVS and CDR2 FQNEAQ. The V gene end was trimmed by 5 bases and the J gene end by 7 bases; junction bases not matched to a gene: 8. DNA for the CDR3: TGTGCCAGCAGCCCCGCGACAGGGGGCCGGGAGCAGTACTTC. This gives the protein CASSPATGGREQYF.

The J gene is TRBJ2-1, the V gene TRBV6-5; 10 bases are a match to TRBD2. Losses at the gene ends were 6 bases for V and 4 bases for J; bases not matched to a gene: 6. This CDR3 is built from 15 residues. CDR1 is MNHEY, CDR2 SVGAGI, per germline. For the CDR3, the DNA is TGTGCCAGCAGCCGGACTAGCGGCCCGTACAATGAGCAGTTCTTC. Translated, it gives CASSRTSGPYNEQFF.

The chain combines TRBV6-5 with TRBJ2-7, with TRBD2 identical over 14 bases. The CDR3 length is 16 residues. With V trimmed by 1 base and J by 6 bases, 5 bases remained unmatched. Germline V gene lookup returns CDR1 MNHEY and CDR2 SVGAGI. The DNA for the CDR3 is TGTGCCAGCAGTTACTTACCGACTAGCGGGAGGGCCGAGCAGTACTTC. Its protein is CASSYLPTSGRAEQYF.

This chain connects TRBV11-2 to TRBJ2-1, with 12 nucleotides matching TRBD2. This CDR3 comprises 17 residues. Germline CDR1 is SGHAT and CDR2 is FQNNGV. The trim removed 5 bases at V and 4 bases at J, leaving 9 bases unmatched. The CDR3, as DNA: TGTGCCAGCAGCCGGACTAGCGGGACGGGGCCTTACAATGAGCAGTTCTTC. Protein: CASSRTSGTGPYNEQFF.

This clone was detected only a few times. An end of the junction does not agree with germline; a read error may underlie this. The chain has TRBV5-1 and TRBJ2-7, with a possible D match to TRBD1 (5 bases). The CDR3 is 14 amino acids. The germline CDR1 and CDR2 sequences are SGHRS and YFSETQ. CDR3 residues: CASSLVTGSSEQYF. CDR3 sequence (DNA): TGCGCCAGCAGCTTGGTTACAGGTTCCTCCGAGCAGTACTTC. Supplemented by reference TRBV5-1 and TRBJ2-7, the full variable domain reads KAGVTQTPRYLIKTRGQQVTLSCSPISGHRSVSWYQQTPGQGLQFLFEYFSETQRNKGNFPGRFSGRQFSNSRSEMNVSTLELGDSALYLCASSLVTGSSEQYFGPGTRLTVT.

This CDR3 is CASSSRGMETQYF. As DNA, the CDR3 is TGTGCCAGCAGCTCCCGGGGGATGGAGACCCAGTACTTC. The V gene is TRBV5-5, the J gene TRBJ2-5, with D maybe TRBD2 (6 bases). The CDR3 extends over 13 amino acids. Germline loops: CDR1 SGHKS, CDR2 YYEKEE (reference sequence). V dropped 3 bases and J dropped 5 bases, with 11 bases sitting between them.

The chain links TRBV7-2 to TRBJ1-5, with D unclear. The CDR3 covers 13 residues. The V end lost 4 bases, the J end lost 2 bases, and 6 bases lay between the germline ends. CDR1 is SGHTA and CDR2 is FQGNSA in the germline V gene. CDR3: CASSYQGNQPQHF. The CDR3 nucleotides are TGTGCCAGCAGCTACCAGGGCAATCAGCCCCAGCATTTT.

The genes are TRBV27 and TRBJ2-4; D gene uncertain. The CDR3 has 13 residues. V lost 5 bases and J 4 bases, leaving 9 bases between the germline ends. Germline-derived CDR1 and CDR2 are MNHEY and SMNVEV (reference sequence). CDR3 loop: CASSPRQKNIQYF. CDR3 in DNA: TGTGCCAGCAGTCCCCGACAAAAAAACATTCAGTACTTC.

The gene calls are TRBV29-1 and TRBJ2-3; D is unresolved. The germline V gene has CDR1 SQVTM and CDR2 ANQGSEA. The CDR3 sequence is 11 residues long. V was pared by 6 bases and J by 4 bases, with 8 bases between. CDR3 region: CSVEYSDTQYF. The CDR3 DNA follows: TGCAGCGTGGAGTACTCAGATACGCAGTATTTT.

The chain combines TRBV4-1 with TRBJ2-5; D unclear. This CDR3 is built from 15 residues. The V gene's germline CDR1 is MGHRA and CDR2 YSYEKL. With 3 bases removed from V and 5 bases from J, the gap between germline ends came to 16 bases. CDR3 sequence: CASSHYGRSAETQYF. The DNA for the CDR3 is TGCGCCAGCAGCCATTACGGAAGGAGTGCGGAGACCCAGTACTTC.

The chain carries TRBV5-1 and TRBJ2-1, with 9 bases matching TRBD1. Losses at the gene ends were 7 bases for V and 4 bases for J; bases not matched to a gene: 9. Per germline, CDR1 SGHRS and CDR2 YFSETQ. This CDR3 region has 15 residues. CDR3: CASGGDREVYNEQFF. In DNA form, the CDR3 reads TGCGCCAGCGGGGGGGACAGGGAGGTTTACAATGAGCAGTTCTTC. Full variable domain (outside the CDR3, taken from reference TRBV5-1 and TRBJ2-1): KAGVTQTPRYLIKTRGQQVTLSCSPISGHRSVSWYQQTPGQGLQFLFEYFSETQRNKGNFPGRFSGRQFSNSRSEMNVSTLELGDSALYLCASGGDREVYNEQFFGPGTRLTVL.

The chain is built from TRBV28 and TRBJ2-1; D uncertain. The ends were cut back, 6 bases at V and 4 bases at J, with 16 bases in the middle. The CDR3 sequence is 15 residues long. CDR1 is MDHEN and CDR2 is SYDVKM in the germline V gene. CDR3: CASSNLGTHYNEQFF. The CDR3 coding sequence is TGTGCCAGCAGCAACCTAGGAACCCATTACAATGAGCAGTTCTTC.

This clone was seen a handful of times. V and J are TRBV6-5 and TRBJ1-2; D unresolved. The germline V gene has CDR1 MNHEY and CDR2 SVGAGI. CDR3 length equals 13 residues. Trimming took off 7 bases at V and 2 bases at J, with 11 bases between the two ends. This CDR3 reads CASTRGQNYGYTF. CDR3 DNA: TGTGCCAGCACTAGAGGGCAGAACTATGGCTACACCTTC.